A selection of T cell receptor beta chains follows, all from one sample in a study of T cells in Graves' hyperthyroidism and ophthalmopathy. MiXCR, run by TCRdb on the multiplex PCR reads, gives a single entry per CDR3 protein. The table shows around 600,000 distinct CDR3 sequences, with 11% to 15% occurring only once. The specimen was blood. Receptor source: a woman aged 18-30 years with Graves' ophthalmopathy. Both conserved end residues are part of each CDR3. The D gene is left open where the match is weak. The size field is filled for only some rows; it gives once, few, many or a size class.

D | size | J | V | CDR3 | DNA
TRBD1 | many | TRBJ2-3 | TRBV28 | CASSSRDRGPTDTQYF | TGTGCCAGCAGTTCCCGGGACAGGGGTCCAACAGATACGCAGTATTTT
. | . | TRBJ2-3 | TRBV4-2 | CASSQANRGLTDTQYF | TGTGCCAGCAGCCAAGCAAACAGGGGACTCACAGATACGCAGTATTTT
TRBD2 | many | TRBJ2-7 | TRBV12-3/TRBV12-4 | CASTAGQLRTSGGNYEQYF | TGTGCCAGCACCGCGGGACAGCTTCGAACTAGCGGGGGAAACTACGAGCAGTACTTC
. | many | TRBJ2-1 | TRBV9 | CASSVETLGYNEQFF | TGTGCCAGCAGCGTAGAGACCCTAGGCTACAATGAGCAGTTCTTC
. | many | TRBJ2-7 | TRBV28 | CASSLGGIEQYF | TGTGCCAGCAGCCTTGGGGGGATCGAGCAGTACTTC
. | . | TRBJ2-1 | TRBV12-3/TRBV12-4 | CASSHPWTRINNEQFF | TGTGCCAGCAGTCACCCCTGGACCCGGATTAACAATGAGCAGTTCTTC
TRBD1 | once | TRBJ1-5 | TRBV20-1 | CSARTRDRGFYSNQPQHF | TGCAGTGCTAGGACTAGGGACAGGGGGTTTTATAGCAATCAGCCCCAGCATTTT
. | many | TRBJ1-1 | TRBV7-2 | CASSLELGWVTEAFF | TGTGCCAGCAGCTTAGAACTAGGTTGGGTCACTGAAGCTTTCTTT
TRBD2 | many | TRBJ2-3 | TRBV2 | CASLSGRQSTDTQYF | TGTGCCAGCCTTAGCGGGAGGCAAAGCACAGATACGCAGTATTTT
TRBD2 | many | TRBJ2-7 | TRBV20-1 | CSATGTTYEQYF | TGCAGTGCTACGGGGACTACCTACGAGCAGTACTTC
TRBD1 | . | TRBJ1-2 | TRBV5-1 | CASSQSTGANYGYTF | TGCGCCAGCAGCCAATCGACAGGGGCTAACTATGGCTACACCTTC
. | many | TRBJ2-3 | TRBV5-1 | CASSLGTAHTDTQYF | TGCGCCAGCAGCTTGGGGACAGCCCACACAGATACGCAGTATTTT
TRBD1 | . | TRBJ1-4 | TRBV28 | CASSRQGTNEELFF | TGTGCCAGCAGTCGACAGGGCACTAATGAAGAACTGTTTTTT
TRBD2 | . | TRBJ2-5 | TRBV5-1 | CASSLIPTSMETQYF | TGCGCCAGCAGCCTGATACCGACTAGCATGGAGACCCAGTACTTC